Sequencing of this T cell receptor beta chain was carried out in a study of cytomegalovirus exposure and HLA in healthy donors. Produced via immunoSEQ multiplex PCR; TCRdb's table is partial and in-frame only. The sample contains around 200,000 clones, roughly 84% of which appear only once. CDR1 and CDR2 from the germline V gene are SQVTM and ANQGSEA. This CDR3 has 11 amino acids. V shed 2 bases and J 11 bases; nucleotides not matched to a gene: 5. This chain uses TRBV29-1 with TRBJ1-2; TRBD1 aligns across 7 bases. The origin of this receptor is a woman between 18 and 29 years old in good health and CMV-seropositive. Sequencing was done on a sample of PBMCs. The CDR3 nucleotides are TGCAGCGTTGAACTGACAGGGCGATACACCTTC. It yields the protein CSVELTGRYTF.